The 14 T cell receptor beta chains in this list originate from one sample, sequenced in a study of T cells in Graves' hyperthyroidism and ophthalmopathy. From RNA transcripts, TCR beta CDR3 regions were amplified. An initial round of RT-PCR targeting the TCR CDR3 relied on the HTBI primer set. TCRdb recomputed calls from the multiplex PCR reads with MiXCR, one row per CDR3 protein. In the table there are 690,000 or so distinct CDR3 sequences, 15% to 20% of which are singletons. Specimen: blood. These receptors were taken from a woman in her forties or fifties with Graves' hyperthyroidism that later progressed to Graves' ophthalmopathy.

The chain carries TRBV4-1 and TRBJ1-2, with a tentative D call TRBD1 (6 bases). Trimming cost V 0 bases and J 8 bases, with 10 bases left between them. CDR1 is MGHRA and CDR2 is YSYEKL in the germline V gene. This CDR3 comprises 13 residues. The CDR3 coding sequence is TGCGCCAGCAGCCAAGAGGGGGGGCACGGCTACACCTTC. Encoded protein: CASSQEGGHGYTF.

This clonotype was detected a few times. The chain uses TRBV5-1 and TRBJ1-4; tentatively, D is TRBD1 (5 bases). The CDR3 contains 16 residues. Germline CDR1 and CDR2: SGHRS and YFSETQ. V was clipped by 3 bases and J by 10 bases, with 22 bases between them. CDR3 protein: CASSSGRDGGLGKLFF. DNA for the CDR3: TGCGCCAGCAGCTCGGGGCGGGACGGCGGCCTTGGAAAACTGTTTTTT.

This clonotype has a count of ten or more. In DNA, the CDR3 is TGTGCCAGCAGTGAAGCGCTGGGCGGCGTGACCTACGAGCAGTACTTC. Translation: CASSEALGGVTYEQYF. The chain employs TRBV2 and TRBJ2-7; D is ambiguous. Trimming took 0 bases from V and 2 from J, leaving 14 bases between them. Germline assignment: CDR1 SNHLY and CDR2 FYNNEI. The CDR3 runs 16 residues. Together with reference TRBV2 and TRBJ2-7, the CDR3 gives the full variable domain: EPEVTQTPSHQVTQMGQEVILRCVPISNHLYFYWYRQILGQKVEFLVSFYNNEISEKSEIFDDQFSVERPDGSNFTLKIRSTKLEDSAMYFCASSEALGGVTYEQYFGPGTRLTVT.

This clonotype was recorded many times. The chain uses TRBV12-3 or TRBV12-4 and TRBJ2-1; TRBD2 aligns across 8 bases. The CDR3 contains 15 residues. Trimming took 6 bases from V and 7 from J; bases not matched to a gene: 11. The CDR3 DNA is TGTGCCAGCAGATTTCGGGGGGGCCTATCAAATGAGCAGTTCTTC. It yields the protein CASRFRGGLSNEQFF.

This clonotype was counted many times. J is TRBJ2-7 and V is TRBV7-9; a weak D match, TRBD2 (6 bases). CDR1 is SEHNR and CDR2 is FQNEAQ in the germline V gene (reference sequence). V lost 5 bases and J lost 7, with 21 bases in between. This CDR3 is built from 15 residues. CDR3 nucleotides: TGTGCCAGCAGCCCTGCTTTGGACTTCGCGGGGGAGCAGTACTTC. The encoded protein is CASSPALDFAGEQYF.

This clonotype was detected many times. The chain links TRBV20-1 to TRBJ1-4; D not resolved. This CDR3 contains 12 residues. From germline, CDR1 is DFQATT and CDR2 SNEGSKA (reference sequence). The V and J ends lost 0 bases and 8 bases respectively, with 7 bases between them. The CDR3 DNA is TGCAGTGCTAGAGATCCCCCCGAAAAACTGTTTTTT. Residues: CSARDPPEKLFF.

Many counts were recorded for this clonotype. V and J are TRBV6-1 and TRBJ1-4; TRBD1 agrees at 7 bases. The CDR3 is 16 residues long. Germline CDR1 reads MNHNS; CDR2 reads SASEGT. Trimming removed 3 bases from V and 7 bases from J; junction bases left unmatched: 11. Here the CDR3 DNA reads TGTGCCAGCAGTGACCCGGACAGGAGAGGATTTGAAAAACTGTTTTTT. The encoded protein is CASSDPDRRGFEKLFF.

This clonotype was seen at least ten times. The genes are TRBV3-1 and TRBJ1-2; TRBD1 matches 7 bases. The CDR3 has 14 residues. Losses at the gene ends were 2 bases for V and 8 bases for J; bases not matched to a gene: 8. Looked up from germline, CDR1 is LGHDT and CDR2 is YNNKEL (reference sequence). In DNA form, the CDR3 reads TGTGCCAGCAGCCAAAATCACAGGGGTCGGGGCTACACCTTC. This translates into CASSQNHRGRGYTF.

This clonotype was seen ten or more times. CDR3 region: CASSLLSTDGTEAFF. In DNA form, the CDR3 reads TGCGCCAGCAGCCTACTATCGACTGACGGCACTGAAGCTTTCTTT. The rearrangement joins TRBV5-1 to TRBJ1-1; D is ambiguous. The CDR3 spans 15 residues. The V end lost 4 bases, the J end lost 4 bases, and 17 bases lay between the germline ends. Germline CDR1 is SGHRS and CDR2 is YFSETQ.

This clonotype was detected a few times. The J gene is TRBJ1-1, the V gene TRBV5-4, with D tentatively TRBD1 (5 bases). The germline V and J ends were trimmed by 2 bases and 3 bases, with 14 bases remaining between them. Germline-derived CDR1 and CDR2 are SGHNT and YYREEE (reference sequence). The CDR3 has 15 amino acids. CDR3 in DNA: TGTGCCAGCAGCTTAGGGACTCAGGGCGACACTGAAGCTTTCTTT. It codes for CASSLGTQGDTEAFF.

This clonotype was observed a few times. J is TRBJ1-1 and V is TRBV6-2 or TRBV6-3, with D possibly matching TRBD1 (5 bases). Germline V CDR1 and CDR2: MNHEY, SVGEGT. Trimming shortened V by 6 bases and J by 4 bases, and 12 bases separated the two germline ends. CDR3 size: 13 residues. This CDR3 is CASSREDSTEAFF. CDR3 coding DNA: TGTGCCAGCAGCAGGGAAGACAGCACTGAAGCTTTCTTT.

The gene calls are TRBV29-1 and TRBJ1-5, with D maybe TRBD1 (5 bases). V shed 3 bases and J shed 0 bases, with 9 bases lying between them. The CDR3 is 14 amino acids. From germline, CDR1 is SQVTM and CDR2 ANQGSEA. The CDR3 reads CSVDGGDSNQPQHF. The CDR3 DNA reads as TGCAGCGTTGACGGGGGAGATAGCAATCAGCCCCAGCATTTT.

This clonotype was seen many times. CDR3 in amino acids: CASSWGPPASPLHF. The CDR3 DNA follows: TGTGCCAGCAGTTGGGGACCGCCGGCTTCACCCCTCCACTTT. The chain recombines TRBV12-3 or TRBV12-4 with TRBJ1-6; D is perhaps TRBD1 (5 bases). V was shortened by 4 bases and J by 9 bases, with 13 bases between the two germline ends. The CDR3 is 14 amino acids.

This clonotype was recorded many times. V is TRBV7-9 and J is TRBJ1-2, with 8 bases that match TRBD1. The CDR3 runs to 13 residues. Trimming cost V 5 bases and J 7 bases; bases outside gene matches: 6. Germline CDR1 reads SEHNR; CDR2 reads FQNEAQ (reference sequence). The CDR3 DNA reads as TGTGCCAGCAGCCAGGACAGGGCGGGTGGCTACACCTTC. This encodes CASSQDRAGGYTF.